The 26 T cell receptor beta chains reported below all come from one sample, sequenced in a study of cytomegalovirus exposure and HLA in healthy donors. The data were produced by immunoSEQ multiplex PCR, yet TCRdb's version contains in-frame clones alone and is incomplete. The data hold 130,000 or so clones, with about 91% observed a single time. Sequenced input: PBMCs. These receptors originate from a woman younger than 30 in good health and CMV-seropositive.

This clone has just a few counts. The V and J genes are TRBV28 and TRBJ1-6, with a tentative D call TRBD1 (6 bases). Between the trimmed V and J ends, which lost 4 bases and 12 bases, there was a span of 10 bases. CDR3 size: 12 residues. Germline CDR1 and CDR2: MDHEN and SYDVKM. The CDR3 region is CASSYRVGPLHF. The CDR3 nucleotides read TGTGCCAGCAGTTACAGGGTTGGACCCCTCCACTTT.

The chain uses TRBV28 and TRBJ2-7; tentative D call: TRBD2 (7 bases). The CDR3 is 13 amino acids. CDR1 and CDR2 (germline): MDHEN, SYDVKM. V lost 6 bases and J 3 bases, leaving 12 bases between the germline ends. Here the CDR3 reads CASSLRGGYEQYF. CDR3 DNA sequence: TGTGCCAGCAGCCTGAGGGGGGGCTACGAGCAGTACTTC.

The chain has TRBV5-6 and TRBJ2-7; D possibly corresponds to TRBD2 (5 bases). The CDR3 has 13 amino acids. V lost 3 bases and J 2 bases, leaving 9 bases between the germline ends. Germline V CDR1 and CDR2: SGHDT, YYEEEE. The CDR3 DNA reads as TGTGCCAGCAGCTCCCTCGGGACCTACGAGCAGTACTTC. Translation gives CASSSLGTYEQYF.

This chain uses TRBV5-1 with TRBJ1-1; the D gene is possibly TRBD1 (6 bases). The germline CDR1 and CDR2 sequences are SGHRS and YFSETQ. The ends were cut back, 4 bases at V and 7 bases at J, with 23 bases in the middle. This CDR3 contains 16 residues. The CDR3 DNA sequence: TGCGCCAGCAGCCCCTATTGGACAGTTTTCGGGATTGAAGCTTTCTTT. It is translated as CASSPYWTVFGIEAFF.

This clone was seen just once. J is TRBJ2-1 and V is TRBV9; 7 bases align to TRBD1. Per the germline V gene, CDR1 is SGDLS and CDR2 is YYNGEE. V lost 3 bases to trimming and J lost 9 bases; unmatched junction nucleotides: 6. The CDR3 is 13 amino acids. CDR3 region: CASSGIGGSEQFF. The CDR3 region has the DNA TGTGCCAGCAGCGGTATAGGGGGCAGTGAGCAGTTCTTC.

The rearrangement links TRBV18 to TRBJ2-3; D might be TRBD2 (6 bases). V was cut by 2 bases and J by 4 bases, with 31 bases left in between. The CDR3 length is 21 residues. Germline CDR1 and CDR2: KGHSH and LQKENI. The CDR3 nucleotides are TGTGCCAGCTCACCATGGCCAACATCCAGCGGGTCGCCACTAACGGCAGATACGCAGTATTTT. This sequence encodes CASSPWPTSSGSPLTADTQYF. The complete variable domain, with remaining parts taken from reference TRBV18 and TRBJ2-3, reads NAGVMQNPRHLVRRRGQEARLRCSPMKGHSHVYWYRQLPEEGLKFMVYLQKENIIDESGMPKERFSAEFPKEGPSILRIQQVVRGDSAAYFCASSPWPTSSGSPLTADTQYFGPGTRLTVL.

The V gene is TRBV19, the J gene TRBJ2-7; 9 bases line up with TRBD1. The CDR3 is 15 amino acids. Germline assignment: CDR1 LNHDA and CDR2 SQIVND (reference sequence). After removal of 3 bases from V and 5 bases from J, the junction contained 8 bases not matched to a gene. The CDR3 spells CASSISGTGTHEQYF. As DNA, the CDR3 is TGTGCCAGTAGTATTTCCGGGACAGGGACCCACGAGCAGTACTTC.

CDR3: CASSPKGGQGSQSNQPQHF. The CDR3 region has the DNA TGCGCCAGCAGCCCAAAGGGGGGACAGGGGAGTCAGAGCAATCAGCCCCAGCATTTT. This chain links TRBV4-1 with TRBJ1-5; 10 bases align to TRBD1. The V gene end was trimmed by 4 bases and the J gene end by 1 base; junction bases not matched to a gene: 13. Germline V CDR1 and CDR2: MGHRA, YSYEKL. The CDR3 loop spans 19 amino acids.

The chain couples TRBV7-2 to TRBJ2-1, with D possibly TRBD2 on 5 matching bases. Germline V lookup: CDR1 SGHTA, CDR2 FQGNSA. Trimming took 1 base from V and 5 from J, leaving 15 bases between them. The CDR3 sequence is 16 residues long. The CDR3, as DNA: TGTGCCAGCAGCTTAGGGAAGGGAAGAGGGCACAATGAGCAGTTCTTC. Translation gives CASSLGKGRGHNEQFF.

The CDR3 loop reads CASSVASSGAPYEQYF. The CDR3 nucleotides read TGTGCCAGCAGCGTAGCTTCAAGCGGGGCCCCCTACGAGCAGTACTTC. This chain joins TRBV9 and TRBJ2-7; the match to TRBD2 covers 7 bases. The germline CDR1 and CDR2 sequences are SGDLS and YYNGEE. The V segment lost 0 bases and the J segment 2 bases; nucleotides outside the gene matches: 8. The CDR3 runs to 16 residues.

Here the CDR3 DNA reads TGTGCCAGCAGTGAACCCCGGGACAGCACCTACGAGCAGTACTTC. This codes for CASSEPRDSTYEQYF. The chain carries TRBV2 and TRBJ2-7; 7 bases line up with TRBD1. Trimming took 2 bases from V and 2 from J; bases not matched to a gene: 6. The CDR3 runs to 15 residues. Germline V gene data show CDR1 as SNHLY and CDR2 as FYNNEI.

CDR3 loop: CAISASNDSNSNQPQHF. As DNA, the CDR3 is TGTGCCATCAGTGCCTCTAACGACAGTAATAGCAATCAGCCCCAGCATTTT. The J gene is TRBJ1-5, the V gene TRBV10-3; D perhaps matches TRBD1 (5 bases). Germline assignment: CDR1 ENHRY and CDR2 SYGVKD. The V end lost 4 bases, the J end lost 0 bases, and 16 bases lay between the germline ends. The CDR3 is 17 amino acids.

The rearrangement joins TRBV9 to TRBJ2-3, with TRBD2 matching 7 bases. Germline-derived CDR1 and CDR2 are SGDLS and YYNGEE. V shed 8 bases, J shed 8 bases, and the junction held 5 bases outside the gene matches. CDR3 length: 11 residues. The CDR3 loop reads CASGRELTQYF. In DNA form, the CDR3 reads TGTGCCAGTGGGAGGGAGCTTACGCAGTATTTT.

The chain has TRBV7-9 and TRBJ1-1, with 9 positions matching TRBD1. Germline V lookup: CDR1 SEHNR, CDR2 FQNEAQ (reference sequence). J was trimmed by 0 bases and V by 5 bases; bases with no gene match: 4. This CDR3 spans 15 amino acids. The CDR3 region has the DNA TGTGCCAGCAGCCGGACAGGGGCCATGAACACTGAAGCTTTCTTT. Its protein is CASSRTGAMNTEAFF.

The rearrangement joins TRBV27 to TRBJ2-4; 15 bases agree with TRBD2. The V segment lost 0 bases and the J segment 6 bases; nucleotides outside the gene matches: 3. Per the germline V gene, CDR1 is MNHEY and CDR2 is SMNVEV (reference sequence). The CDR3 contains 17 residues. The CDR3 here is CASSLSGLAGGLNIQYF. In nucleotides, the CDR3 is TGTGCCAGCAGTTTATCGGGACTAGCGGGGGGATTAAACATTCAGTACTTC.

CDR3 sequence: CASSLGAGGPDNEQFF. The CDR3 DNA reads as TGTGCCAGCAGCTTAGGTGCGGGGGGGCCTGACAATGAGCAGTTCTTC. The chain recombines TRBV7-2 with TRBJ2-1, with TRBD2 matching over 9 bases. CDR3 length equals 16 residues. The ends lost 1 base at V and 5 bases at J; junction bases unmatched: 6. Germline values: CDR1 SGHTA, CDR2 FQGNSA.

J is TRBJ1-6 and V is TRBV7-8; D unresolved. This CDR3 comprises 15 residues. From germline, CDR1 is SGHVS and CDR2 FQNEAQ. V was trimmed by 1 base and J by 1 base, leaving 5 bases between them. DNA of the CDR3: TGTGCCAGCAGCTTAGGGCAGTCCTATAATTCACCCCTCCACTTT. It encodes CASSLGQSYNSPLHF.

This clone was found once. One end of the junction is discordant with germline, which a read error may explain. The J gene is TRBJ2-1, the V gene TRBV7-7; D is possibly TRBD1 (7 bases). CDR1 is SSHAT, CDR2 FNYEAQ, per germline (reference sequence). This CDR3 contains 15 residues. The CDR3 sequence: CASSLADRSFDEQFF. In DNA, the CDR3 is TGTGCTAGCAGCTTAGCGGACAGGTCTTTCGATGAGCAGTTCTTC.

This chain connects TRBV4-3 to TRBJ1-1; no firm D call. This CDR3 has 12 amino acids. Germline loops: CDR1 LGHNA, CDR2 YSLEER. V dropped 4 bases and J dropped 5 bases, with 8 bases sitting between them. The CDR3 is CASSRGVTEAFF. The CDR3 DNA reads TGCGCCAGCAGCCGGGGAGTTACTGAAGCTTTCTTT.

This chain connects TRBV5-4 to TRBJ1-1; D gene uncertain. With 4 bases removed from V and 5 bases from J, the gap between germline ends came to 9 bases. The CDR3 spans 12 residues. The germline CDR1 and CDR2 sequences are SGHNT and YYREEE (reference sequence). This CDR3 is CASSLGTTEAFF. The CDR3 bases are TGTGCCAGCAGCCTAGGAACAACTGAAGCTTTCTTT.

The chain carries TRBV19 and TRBJ1-5; D possibly corresponds to TRBD1 (6 bases). The CDR3 contains 16 residues. Trimming shortened V by 6 bases and J by 2 bases, and 17 bases separated the two germline ends. The germline gives CDR1 LNHDA, CDR2 SQIVND (reference sequence). The CDR3: CASSLPQDSGNQPQHF. For the CDR3, the DNA is TGTGCCAGTAGCCTCCCCCAGGACAGCGGCAATCAGCCCCAGCATTTT.

The chain combines TRBV7-9 with TRBJ1-2, with D hard to call. Trimming pared 5 bases from V and 4 bases from J, leaving 17 bases between. CDR1 is SEHNR and CDR2 is FQNEAQ in the germline V gene (reference sequence). This CDR3 comprises 15 residues. Here the CDR3 DNA reads TGTGCCAGCAGCGCCTCCGGCGGTCAAAGCTATGGCTACACCTTC. It is translated as CASSASGGQSYGYTF.

The chain carries TRBV4-3 and TRBJ1-6, with D tentatively TRBD1 (6 bases). Trimming cost V 1 base and J 5 bases, with 12 bases left between them. Germline V CDR1 and CDR2: LGHNA, YSLEER. This CDR3 is built from 16 residues. DNA of the CDR3: TGCGCCAGCAGCCAAGCTTGGACAGTTAATAATTCACCCCTCCACTTT. Translated, it gives CASSQAWTVNNSPLHF.

This chain joins TRBV5-6 and TRBJ1-2; a weak D match, TRBD1 (6 bases). Looked up from germline, CDR1 is SGHDT and CDR2 is YYEEEE. This CDR3 has 13 amino acids. V lost 2 bases, J lost 6 bases, and 11 bases lay in between. The DNA of the CDR3 is TGTGCCAGCAGCTTCGGGGGGCCTGATGGCTACACCTTC. Its translation: CASSFGGPDGYTF.

V and J are TRBV27 and TRBJ2-1; tentative D call: TRBD2 (7 bases). The germline V gene has CDR1 MNHEY and CDR2 SMNVEV (reference sequence). The CDR3 contains 12 residues. The V and J ends lost 6 bases and 6 bases respectively, with 9 bases between them. CDR3 coding DNA: TGTGCCAGCAGGGGGGGGGCCAATGAGCAGTTCTTC. It yields the protein CASRGGANEQFF.

The sample holds a few counts of this clone. This chain uses TRBV5-1 with TRBJ1-1; 7 nucleotides align to TRBD1. Germline CDR1 reads SGHRS; CDR2 reads YFSETQ. V was pared by 2 bases and J by 4 bases, with 5 bases of the junction left unmatched. The CDR3 extends over 14 amino acids. CDR3 loop: CASSFDRASTEAFF. The CDR3, as DNA: TGCGCCAGCAGCTTCGACAGGGCGAGCACTGAAGCTTTCTTT.